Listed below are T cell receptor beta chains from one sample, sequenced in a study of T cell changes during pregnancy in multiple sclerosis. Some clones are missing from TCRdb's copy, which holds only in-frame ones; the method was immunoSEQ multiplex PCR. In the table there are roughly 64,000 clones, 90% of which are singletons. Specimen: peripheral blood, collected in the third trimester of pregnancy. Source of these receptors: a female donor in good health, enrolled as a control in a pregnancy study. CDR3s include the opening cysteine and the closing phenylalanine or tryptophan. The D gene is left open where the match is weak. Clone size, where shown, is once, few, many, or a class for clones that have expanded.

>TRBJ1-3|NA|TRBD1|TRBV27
CASSPSTGSGNTIYF
TGTGCCAGCAGTCCATCGACAGGGTCTGGAAACACCATATATTTT
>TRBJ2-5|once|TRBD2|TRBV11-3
CASSLTSGGAQETQYF
TGTGCCAGCAGCTTAACTAGCGGGGGGGCCCAAGAGACCCAGTACTTC
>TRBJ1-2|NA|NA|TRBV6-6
CATRRDYGYTF
TGTGCCACCCGCCGGGACTATGGCTACACCTTC
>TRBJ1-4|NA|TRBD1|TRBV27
CASSPTGTGVEKLFF
TGTGCCAGCAGCCCAACGGGGACAGGGGTTGAAAAACTGTTTTTT
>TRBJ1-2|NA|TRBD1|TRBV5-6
CASSDTGATNYGYTF
TGTGCCAGCAGCGATACAGGGGCTACTAACTATGGCTACACCTTC
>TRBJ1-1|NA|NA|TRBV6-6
CASSAARGMNTEAFF
TGTGCCAGCAGCGCCGCCAGGGGAATGAACACTGAAGCTTTCTTT
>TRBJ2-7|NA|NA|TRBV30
CAWNLIGYEQYF
TGTGCCTGGAACCTCATCGGTTACGAGCAGTACTTC
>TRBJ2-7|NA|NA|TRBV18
CASSPRTVLPFSYEQYF
TGTGCCAGCTCACCTCGGACAGTGCTCCCCTTCTCCTACGAGCAGTACTTC
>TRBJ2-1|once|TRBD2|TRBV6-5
CASSWGLAGVYNEQFF
TGTGCCAGCAGTTGGGGACTAGCGGGAGTCTACAATGAGCAGTTCTTC
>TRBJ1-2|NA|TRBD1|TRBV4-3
CASSQDLPGGYGYTF
TGCGCCAGCAGCCAAGATCTTCCAGGGGGCTATGGCTACACCTTC
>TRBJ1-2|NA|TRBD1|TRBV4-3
CASSHERTGPRHYGYTF
TGCGCCAGCAGCCACGAAAGGACAGGCCCGAGACACTATGGCTACACCTTC
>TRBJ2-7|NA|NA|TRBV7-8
CASSYQGTNYEQYF
TGTGCCAGCAGCTACCAGGGGACAAACTACGAGCAGTACTTC
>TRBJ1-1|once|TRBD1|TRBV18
CASSSGQGSTEAFF
TGTGCCAGCTCATCGGGACAGGGGAGCACTGAAGCTTTCTTT
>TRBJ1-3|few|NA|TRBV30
CAWTYRSNTIYF
TGTGCCTGGACGTACCGGTCGAACACCATATATTTT
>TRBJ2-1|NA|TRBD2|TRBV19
CASSIEGLAGMRNEQFF
TGTGCCAGTAGTATTGAAGGGCTAGCGGGAATGAGGAATGAGCAGTTCTTC
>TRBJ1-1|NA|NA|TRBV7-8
CASNVQGMNTEAFF
TGTGCCAGCAACGTCCAGGGGATGAACACTGAAGCTTTCTTT
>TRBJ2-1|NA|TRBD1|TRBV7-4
CASSSRTGGKRAYNEQFF
TGTGCCAGCAGCTCCCGGACAGGGGGCAAGCGGGCCTACAATGAGCAGTTCTTC
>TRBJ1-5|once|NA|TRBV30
CAWNTGPNQPQHF
TGTGCCTGGAACACAGGGCCCAATCAGCCCCAGCATTTT
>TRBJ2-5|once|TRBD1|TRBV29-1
CSVGQGGYQETQYF
TGCAGCGTGGGACAGGGGGGGTACCAAGAGACCCAGTACTTC
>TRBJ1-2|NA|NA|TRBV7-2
CASSQKAWGQEGYTF
TGTGCCAGCAGCCAAAAAGCATGGGGGCAGGAAGGCTACACCTTC
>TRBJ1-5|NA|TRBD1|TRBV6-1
CASQPSGTGFQPQHF
TGTGCCAGTCAGCCCTCCGGGACAGGGTTTCAGCCCCAGCATTTT
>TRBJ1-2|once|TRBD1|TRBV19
CASNSRGLNYGYTF
TGTGCCAGTAATTCCAGGGGGTTGAACTATGGCTACACCTTC
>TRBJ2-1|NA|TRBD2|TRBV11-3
CASSLSGTSGSNNEQFF
TGTGCCAGCAGCTTGTCCGGGACTAGCGGGAGTAACAATGAGCAGTTCTTC
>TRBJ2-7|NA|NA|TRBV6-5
CASSRNRDYEQYF
TGTGCCAGCAGTAGAAACAGGGACTACGAGCAGTACTTC
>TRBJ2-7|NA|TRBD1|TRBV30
CASSGTGGRYEQYF
TGTGCCTCGTCCGGGACAGGGGGCAGGTACGAGCAGTACTTC